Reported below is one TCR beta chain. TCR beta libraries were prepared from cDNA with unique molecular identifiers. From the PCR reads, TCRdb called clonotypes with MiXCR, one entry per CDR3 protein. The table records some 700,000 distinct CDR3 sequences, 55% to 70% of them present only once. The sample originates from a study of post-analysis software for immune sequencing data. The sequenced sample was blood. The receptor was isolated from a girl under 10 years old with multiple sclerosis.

The CDR3 coding sequence is TGCGCCAGCAGCTTGGGGTTGGCGGGCAATCAGCCCCAGCATTTT. Translating gives CASSLGLAGNQPQHF. The chain is built from TRBV5-1 and TRBJ1-5, with no clear D. The V gene's germline CDR1 is SGHRS and CDR2 YFSETQ. The V end was cut by 0 bases, the J end by 2 bases, with 9 bases between. The CDR3 runs to 15 residues. Full variable domain (rest looked up from reference TRBV5-1 and TRBJ1-5): KAGVTQTPRYLIKTRGQQVTLSCSPISGHRSVSWYQQTPGQGLQFLFEYFSETQRNKGNFPGRFSGRQFSNSRSEMNVSTLELGDSALYLCASSLGLAGNQPQHFGDGTRLSIL.